This TCR beta chain originates from a study of cytomegalovirus exposure and HLA in healthy donors. Study context: Across 350 to 500 genotyped donors, approximately 81% landed in the Caucasian-associated ancestry cluster.

The CDR3 is 13 residues long. Germline assignment: CDR1 SGHRS and CDR2 YFSETQ. The PCR used 60 Vbeta and 13 Jbeta primers. Using immunoSEQ multiplex PCR, the repertoire was profiled, and TCRdb retains in-frame clones only, with some absent. The sample includes about 140,000 clones, about 80% seen only once; the top ten take 1.8%. As for this clone: At one of its ends the junction is not consistent with the germline gene, which may arise from a read error.

The source material was PBMCs. The V and J genes are TRBV5-1 and TRBJ2-4; D is ambiguous. The TCR was taken from a man aged 40-55 years in good health and CMV-seronegative. CDR3 residues: CASSLGYDNSQYF. CDR3 bases: TGCGCCAGCAGCTTGGGCTACGATAACAGTCAGTACTTC.